This TCR beta chain was profiled in a study of graft-versus-host responses after intestinal transplantation. For the study at large: Each transplant was multivisceral, liver-intestinal, or isolated intestinal. Anti-thymocyte globulin served as induction for all recipients, who then took tacrolimus and steroids for three to four years.

Libraries were prepared by immunoSEQ multiplex PCR; TCRdb keeps only in-frame clonotypes and omits some of them. The sample carries about 93,000 clones, roughly 91% recorded once. Study-level findings and limits: Some GvH clones appeared in ileal mucosa or blood before recipient bone marrow.

This CDR3 is built from 18 residues. Notes on this clone: What it recognizes is unknown.

This receptor was obtained from a human donor who received an intestinal transplant. The rearrangement links TRBV12-2 to TRBJ2-7; TRBD2, as called in the table, went unchecked against the DNA. TRBV12-2 is an annotated pseudogene. The specimen comprised unstimulated CD8+ T cells sorted from spleen or lymph node cells, sampled before intestinal transplant. The CDR3 spells CASRLGGGTSGSAYEQYF. CDR3 nucleotides: TGTGCAAGTCGCTTAGGGGGGGGGACTAGCGGGAGTGCCTACGAGCAGTACTTC.